This T cell receptor (beta chain) comes out of a study of blood T cell repertoires in COVID-19. Turning to the study itself: Specimens from acute and convalescent COVID-19 originated in the United States, Italy and Spain.

The authors' processing: Reference gene primer amplification in the assay estimated nucleated cell counts. Some clones are missing from TCRdb's copy, which holds only in-frame ones; the method was immunoSEQ multiplex PCR. That table furnishes V, J and clone size, whereas the DNA furnished D and trimming. This table holds 220,000 or so clones, about 93% found once. Trimming removed 7 bases from V and 4 bases from J, with 20 bases in between. Germline V lookup: CDR1 MDHEN, CDR2 SYDVKM. The CDR3 has 15 amino acids. Seattle researchers signed up patients amid active infection and tracked them longitudinally.

This TCR was recovered from a man aged 55-75 years with COVID-19, enrolled during active disease. The rearrangement joins TRBV28 to TRBJ2-7; possible D gene TRBD2, 6 bases. The sample taken for sequencing was peripheral blood. The DNA for the CDR3 is TGTGCCAGCACCCTGGGGCAGGGAGGTCCGTACGAGCAGTACTTC. Amino acids: CASTLGQGGPYEQYF. The full variable domain, rest sourced from reference TRBV28 and TRBJ2-7, is DVKVTQSSRYLVKRTGEKVFLECVQDMDHENMFWYRQDPGLGLRLIYFSYDVKMKEKGDIPEGYSVSREKKERFSLILESASTNQTSMYLCASTLGQGGPYEQYFGPGTRLTVT.